The 25 T cell receptor beta chains in this list originate from one sample, sequenced in a study of T cells in Graves' hyperthyroidism and ophthalmopathy. Researchers took RNA transcripts and amplified the TCR beta CDR3 regions from them. First-round RT-PCR of the TCR CDR3 relied on the HTBI primer set. One entry per CDR3 protein results from TCRdb running MiXCR on the multiplex PCR reads. In the table there are about 620,000 distinct CDR3 sequences, around 15% of which are singletons. The sequencing sample was made of blood. These receptors all stem from a woman aged 30 to 39 with Graves' hyperthyroidism.

As to this clonotype: An end of the junction does not agree with germline; a read error may underlie this. The chain is built from TRBV2 and TRBJ1-2; D remains ambiguous. Germline lookup yields CDR1 SNHLY and CDR2 FYNNEI. The CDR3 length is 13 residues. The CDR3 DNA reads TGTGCCAGCAGTGAAGGGTTGAACTATGGCCACACCTTC. This encodes CASSEGLNYGHTF.

The rearrangement uses TRBV2 and TRBJ2-1, with 7 bases fitting TRBD2. Germline CDR1 is SNHLY and CDR2 is FYNNEI. After removal of 8 bases from V and 7 bases from J, the junction contained 11 bases not matched to a gene. This CDR3 is 14 amino acids long. CDR3 region: CASAYGGGSNEQFF. The CDR3 DNA follows: TGTGCCAGCGCCTATGGGGGGGGATCTAATGAGCAGTTCTTC.

This clonotype was recorded many times. The genes are TRBV28 and TRBJ2-7; D is perhaps TRBD1 (6 bases). The V end lost 5 bases, the J end lost 5 bases, and 10 bases lay between the germline ends. Germline V gene sequence: CDR1 MDHEN, CDR2 SYDVKM. The CDR3 spans 12 residues. The CDR3 loop reads CASSPGQNEQYF. CDR3 nucleotides: TGTGCCAGCAGTCCCGGACAGAACGAGCAGTACTTC.

This clonotype occurred many times. The genes are TRBV12-3 or TRBV12-4 and TRBJ1-5; TRBD1 aligns across 9 bases. J was trimmed by 9 bases and V by 5 bases; bases with no gene match: 8. The CDR3 consists of 14 residues. The DNA for the CDR3 is TGTGCCAGCAGTGGATTACAGGGGGCAAGGCCCCAGCATTTT. This translates into CASSGLQGARPQHF.

Many counts were recorded for this clonotype. The V gene is TRBV10-3, the J gene TRBJ2-1; TRBD2 matches 7 bases. Germline-derived CDR1 and CDR2 are ENHRY and SYGVKD. This CDR3 has 15 amino acids. Germline trimming cut 3 bases from V and 8 bases from J; bases unmatched to any gene: 10. CDR3 in amino acids: CAISDNGGRRDEQFF. The CDR3 DNA follows: TGTGCCATCAGTGATAATGGCGGGAGACGGGATGAGCAGTTCTTC.

This clonotype was detected ten times or more. The gene calls are TRBV9 and TRBJ1-1; D might be TRBD1 (5 bases). From germline, CDR1 is SGDLS and CDR2 YYNGEE. This CDR3 comprises 14 residues. Trimming stripped 3 bases from V and 1 base from J, with 10 bases between. CDR3 region: CASSAGHSNTEAFF. Written as DNA, the CDR3 is TGTGCCAGCAGCGCCGGACACTCGAACACTGAAGCTTTCTTT.

This clonotype was counted many times. The chain carries TRBV30 and TRBJ1-2; 7 positions agree with TRBD1. The germline V gene encodes CDR1 GTSNPN and CDR2 SVGIG (reference sequence). J was trimmed by 8 bases and V by 0 bases; bases with no gene match: 12. CDR3 length: 15 amino acids. The CDR3 bases are TGTGCCTGGAGTGTTGACAGGGCCTCAATTGGAGGCTACACCTTC. It encodes CAWSVDRASIGGYTF. The whole variable domain, filled in from reference TRBV30 and TRBJ1-2, reads SQTIHQWPATLVQPVGSPLSLECTVEGTSNPNLYWYRQAAGRGLQLLFYSVGIGQISSEVPQNLSASRPQDRQFILSSKKLLLSDSGFYLCAWSVDRASIGGYTFGSGTRLTVV.

V usage is TRBV19 and J usage is TRBJ1-2; maybe TRBD1 (5 bases). CDR3 length: 15 amino acids. In germline, CDR1 is LNHDA, CDR2 SQIVND (reference sequence). Trimming took off 3 bases at V and 4 bases at J, with 15 bases between the two ends. DNA of the CDR3: TGTGCCAGTAGTATGTCTTCGGGACTGATCTATGGCTACACCTTC. This gives the protein CASSMSSGLIYGYTF.

This clonotype turned up a few times. The rearrangement uses TRBV4-3 and TRBJ1-3; TRBD1 might be the D (5 bases). From germline, CDR1 is LGHNA and CDR2 YSLEER. The CDR3 sequence is 14 residues long. V was cut by 4 bases and J by 2 bases, with 9 bases left in between. The CDR3, as DNA: TGCGCCAGCAGCCCGGGGGAAGCTGGAAACACCATATATTTT. Translating it yields CASSPGEAGNTIYF.

The sample holds a few counts of this clonotype. Sequence at one end of the junction differs from germline and may be a read error. This chain uses TRBV7-6 with TRBJ1-1, with D unclear. CDR3 size: 16 residues. CDR1 and CDR2 from the germline V gene are SGHVS and FNYEAQ. CDR3 in amino acids: CASSLSEGWVNTEALF. CDR3 bases: TGTGCCAGCAGCTTATCGGAGGGATGGGTGAACACTGAAGCTCTCTTT.

This clonotype was seen repeatedly, ten times or more. The chain joins TRBV2 to TRBJ2-2; D is ambiguous. In germline, CDR1 is SNHLY, CDR2 FYNNEI. V lost 4 bases to trimming and J lost 6 bases, with 9 bases between them. The CDR3 sequence is 13 residues long. CDR3 sequence reads: CASSGIQAGELFF. The CDR3 DNA reads as TGTGCCAGCAGTGGGATCCAAGCCGGGGAGCTGTTTTTT.

Ten or more counts support this clonotype. The gene calls are TRBV27 and TRBJ2-7; D possibly matches TRBD1 or TRBD2 (6 bases each). From germline, CDR1 is MNHEY and CDR2 SMNVEV (reference sequence). The CDR3 sequence is 16 residues long. The ends were cut back, 7 bases at V and 4 bases at J, with 23 bases in the middle. CDR3 in DNA: TGTGCCAGCAACCCCCTGGGGGCTAGCGCAAATTACGAGCAGTACTTC. It yields the protein CASNPLGASANYEQYF.

The chain links TRBV9 to TRBJ1-2; D perhaps matches TRBD1 (5 bases). Germline assignment: CDR1 SGDLS and CDR2 YYNGEE. The CDR3 contains 15 residues. Trimming cost V 0 bases and J 4 bases, with 13 bases left between them. The DNA of the CDR3 is TGTGCCAGCAGCGTAGGGAGGGACGGGGCCTATGGCTACACCTTC. It translates to CASSVGRDGAYGYTF.

This rearrangement joins TRBV9 to TRBJ1-1, with D unresolved. The germline V and J ends were trimmed by 3 bases and 3 bases, with 15 bases remaining between them. This CDR3 is built from 15 residues. In germline, CDR1 is SGDLS, CDR2 YYNGEE. The chain's CDR3 is CASSAPGGSHTEAFF. The CDR3 region has the DNA TGTGCCAGCAGCGCACCCGGCGGGTCACACACTGAAGCTTTCTTT.

This clonotype occurred many times. The V call is TRBV28, the J call TRBJ2-1, with TRBD1 matching 8 bases. This CDR3 contains 13 residues. J lost 7 bases, V lost 6 bases, and 5 bases had no gene match. Germline V gene lookup returns CDR1 MDHEN and CDR2 SYDVKM. The DNA for the CDR3 is TGTGCCAGCAGGACGACAGGGGTGAATGAGCAGTTCTTC. It translates to CASRTTGVNEQFF.

CDR3 sequence: CASSFGGTSGSDEQFF. The CDR3 nucleotides are TGCGCCAGCAGCTTCGGTGGGACTAGCGGGAGCGATGAGCAGTTCTTC. The rearrangement joins TRBV5-1 to TRBJ2-1, with TRBD2 matching 14 bases. The CDR3 runs 16 residues. The germline V gene encodes CDR1 SGHRS and CDR2 YFSETQ. V was clipped by 2 bases and J by 8 bases; unmatched bases: 6.

This clonotype has at least ten counts. V usage is TRBV12-3 or TRBV12-4 and J usage is TRBJ1-2; 12 nucleotides agree with TRBD1. V shed 2 bases, J shed 3 bases, and the junction held 7 bases outside the gene matches. This CDR3 contains 17 residues. The CDR3 DNA is TGTGCCAGCAGTTTAAAAGGGACAGGGGGCGCTTACTATGGCTACACCTTC. Its protein is CASSLKGTGGAYYGYTF.

This clonotype was picked up many times. The chain joins TRBV12-5 to TRBJ1-1, with TRBD1 identical over 8 bases. This CDR3 spans 13 amino acids. Germline assignment: CDR1 LGHNT and CDR2 FRNRAP. V lost 7 bases and J lost 5; bases outside the gene matches: 6. CDR3 nucleotides: TGTGCTAGTGCCAGGGGGCTTGAAACTGAAGCTTTCTTT. Its protein is CASARGLETEAFF.

This clonotype came up many times. Written as DNA, the CDR3 is TGTGCCAGCAGGTACCACCGGGGGGGCGTACTCACAGATACGCAGTATTTT. Protein product: CASRYHRGGVLTDTQYF. The genes are TRBV6-2 or TRBV6-3 and TRBJ2-3, with 8 positions matching TRBD2. The CDR3 runs 17 residues. The J segment lost 2 bases and the V segment lost 6 bases, leaving 13 bases of the junction unmatched. Germline CDR1 is MNHEY and CDR2 is SVGEGT.

In its sample, this clonotype was seen many times. The rearrangement joins TRBV9 to TRBJ2-5, with TRBD1 matching 10 bases. The CDR3 extends over 16 amino acids. J gave up 1 base and V 0 bases, and 3 bases lay outside the gene matches. The germline V gene has CDR1 SGDLS and CDR2 YYNGEE. As DNA, the CDR3 is TGTGCCAGCAGCGTAGGAGGGACAGGGGTCCAAGAGACCCAGTACTTC. Its protein product is CASSVGGTGVQETQYF.

The chain links TRBV30 to TRBJ2-2; D is ambiguous. The CDR3 extends over 16 amino acids. The germline V and J ends were trimmed by 0 bases and 4 bases, with 15 bases remaining between them. The germline V gene encodes CDR1 GTSNPN and CDR2 SVGIG (reference sequence). CDR3 protein: CAWSVYGIAFTGELFF. CDR3 sequence (DNA): TGTGCCTGGAGTGTATATGGGATAGCCTTCACCGGGGAGCTGTTTTTT.

This clonotype appeared a few times. The chain has TRBV7-6 and TRBJ2-3, with D perhaps TRBD1 or TRBD2 (5 bases each). The germline V gene has CDR1 SGHVS and CDR2 FNYEAQ. The CDR3 covers 15 residues. V lost 5 bases, J lost 4 bases, and 16 bases lay in between. For the CDR3, the DNA is TGTGCCAGCAGCCCAGCAGGGAGTCGCGCAGATACGCAGTATTTT. Its protein product is CASSPAGSRADTQYF.

This clonotype showed up many times. J is TRBJ2-1 and V is TRBV2; D is undetermined. Germline CDR1 and CDR2: SNHLY and FYNNEI. V lost 8 bases, J lost 4 bases, and 24 bases lay in between. The CDR3 totals 17 residues. CDR3 sequence (DNA): TGTGCCAGCGCGAACTCAGCCGGCGGCCCCCGGTACAATGAGCAGTTCTTC. It yields the protein CASANSAGGPRYNEQFF.

This clonotype was found many times. The rearrangement joins TRBV6-2 or TRBV6-3 to TRBJ2-2; D is possibly TRBD1 (6 bases). Trimming shortened V by 6 bases and J by 4 bases, and 15 bases separated the two germline ends. Germline values: CDR1 MNHEY, CDR2 SVGEGT. The CDR3 consists of 15 residues. CDR3: CASSHRVRGTGELFF. DNA of the CDR3: TGTGCCAGCAGCCACAGGGTTCGCGGCACCGGGGAGCTGTTTTTT.

The genes are TRBV28 and TRBJ1-1; a weak D match, TRBD1 (5 bases). V lost 4 bases and J lost 4, with 10 bases in between. Germline CDR1 and CDR2: MDHEN and SYDVKM. The CDR3 contains 13 residues. This chain's CDR3 is CASSSAQGTEAFF. CDR3 sequence (DNA): TGTGCCAGCAGTTCGGCTCAGGGCACTGAAGCTTTCTTT.